What follows are 26 T cell receptor beta chains derived from one specimen sequenced in a study of beta chain features in type 1 diabetes. Investigators reverse transcribed all isolated RNA, so they sequenced expressed TCRB transcripts. Profiling relied on immunoSEQ multiplex PCR, and the TCRdb table lists in-frame clones only, not all of them. The profile covers hundreds of thousands of clones, with around 8% appearing a single time and approximately 0.47% taken by the ten largest. The material sequenced was central memory CD4+ T cells from blood. Every receptor here comes from a woman under 30 in good health.

CDR3 sequence: CASSQDTVGEQFF. CDR3 nucleotides: TGCGCCAGCAGCCAAGACACTGTGGGTGAGCAGTTCTTC. The chain has TRBV4-3 and TRBJ2-1, with D unclear. Trimming left V 0 bases short and J 9 bases short, with 9 bases between. This CDR3 spans 13 amino acids. Germline V gene lookup returns CDR1 LGHNA and CDR2 YSLEER.

This chain links TRBV6-6 with TRBJ2-4; a possible D gene is TRBD2 (6 bases). Germline loops: CDR1 MNHNY, CDR2 SVGAGI (reference sequence). V dropped 5 bases and J dropped 0 bases, with 14 bases sitting between them. This CDR3 has 16 amino acids. The DNA for the CDR3 is TGTGCCAGCAGTACCCCCGGGACTGTAGCCAAAAACATTCAGTACTTC. Its translation: CASSTPGTVAKNIQYF.

This chain connects TRBV2 to TRBJ2-2; 9 nucleotides line up with TRBD1. Germline V lookup: CDR1 SNHLY, CDR2 FYNNEI. Unmatched junction bases numbered 4, after V lost 4 bases and J lost 1 base. The CDR3 spans 16 residues. CDR3 in amino acids: CASSVGQGRNTGELFF. The CDR3 region has the DNA TGTGCCAGCAGTGTCGGACAGGGGAGGAACACCGGGGAGCTGTTTTTT.

This rearrangement joins TRBV18 to TRBJ2-4; the D gene is possibly TRBD2 (5 bases). Trimming removed 2 bases from V and 0 bases from J, with 11 bases in between. Germline assignment: CDR1 KGHSH and CDR2 LQKENI. This CDR3 spans 16 amino acids. Here the CDR3 DNA reads TGTGCCAGCTCACCATCGGCCGGGGTAGCCAAAAACATTCAGTACTTC. This codes for CASSPSAGVAKNIQYF.

This sequence joins TRBV6-1 and TRBJ2-2; D is unresolved. With 5 bases removed from V and 15 bases from J, the gap between germline ends came to 19 bases. The CDR3 runs 13 residues. The V gene's germline CDR1 is MNHNS and CDR2 SASEGT. This CDR3 reads CASSSQTLGVLFF. CDR3 in DNA: TGTGCCAGCAGTTCCCAGACTCTGGGTGTGTTGTTTTTT.

This clone has a handful of counts. This CDR3 is CASSEVGSGETQYF. CDR3 DNA sequence: TGTGCCAGCAGTGAAGTAGGTAGCGGGGAGACCCAGTACTTC. The rearrangement uses TRBV2 and TRBJ2-5; 7 nucleotides agree with TRBD2. Looked up from germline, CDR1 is SNHLY and CDR2 is FYNNEI. Trimming cost V 1 base and J 5 bases; bases outside gene matches: 4. The CDR3 runs 14 residues.

V is TRBV18 and J is TRBJ2-7; D may be TRBD1 (5 bases). V lost 2 bases to trimming and J lost 1 base, with 9 bases between them. CDR1 KGHSH and CDR2 LQKENI come from the germline V gene. The CDR3 extends over 14 amino acids. The CDR3 is CASSPDRVSYEQYF. As DNA, the CDR3 is TGTGCCAGCTCACCAGACAGAGTTTCCTACGAGCAGTACTTC.

This clone turned up a few times. V gene TRBV7-6 combines with J gene TRBJ2-1, with D perhaps given as TRBD1 or TRBD2 (6 bases each). Germline V gives CDR1 SGHVS, CDR2 FNYEAQ. Trimming took 5 bases from V and 7 from J, leaving 18 bases between them. This CDR3 region has 15 residues. This chain's CDR3 is CASSRRNIGGNEQFF. The CDR3 DNA reads as TGTGCCAGCAGCCGGCGGAACATAGGGGGGAATGAGCAGTTCTTC.

This chain connects TRBV5-4 to TRBJ2-7; D might be TRBD1 (6 bases). Germline V gene lookup returns CDR1 SGHNT and CDR2 YYREEE (reference sequence). The CDR3 has 16 residues. Trimming took off 4 bases at V and 6 bases at J, with 23 bases between the two ends. CDR3 in amino acids: CASSVNPGHLLFEQYF. CDR3 sequence (DNA): TGTGCCAGCAGCGTTAATCCGGGACACCTACTATTCGAGCAGTACTTC.

A few counts support this clone. The chain carries TRBV28 and TRBJ1-5, with D possibly being TRBD1 (5 bases). The V end lost 5 bases, the J end lost 2 bases, and 10 bases lay between the germline ends. The CDR3 length is 14 residues. Per the germline V gene, CDR1 is MDHEN and CDR2 is SYDVKM. CDR3 bases: TGTGCCAGCAGTGAACAGGTGGGCAATCAGCCCCAGCATTTT. Protein: CASSEQVGNQPQHF.

The gene calls are TRBV2 and TRBJ2-5; the D is unclear. V was trimmed by 5 bases and J by 0 bases, leaving 10 bases between them. Germline V CDR1 and CDR2: SNHLY, FYNNEI. The CDR3 contains 14 residues. CDR3 residues: CASSSDVYQETQYF. Written as DNA, the CDR3 is TGTGCCAGCAGTTCGGACGTATACCAAGAGACCCAGTACTTC.

This clone was observed a few times. The sample carries other DNA sequences with the same CDR3. The chain combines TRBV6-6 with TRBJ1-1; D ambiguous. Between the trimmed V and J ends, which lost 0 bases and 0 bases, there was a span of 5 bases. CDR3 length: 14 amino acids. The germline V gene has CDR1 MNHNY and CDR2 SVGAGI (reference sequence). The CDR3 reads CASSYSGLNTEAFF. CDR3 nucleotide sequence: TGTGCCAGCAGTTACTCCGGGCTGAACACTGAAGCTTTCTTT.

CDR3 in DNA: TGCAGCGTGGGCTACGGGAGAGAGACCCAGTACTTC. It translates to CSVGYGRETQYF. The J gene is TRBJ2-5, the V gene TRBV29-1; D might be TRBD2 (6 bases). Germline V lookup: CDR1 SQVTM, CDR2 ANQGSEA. Trimming shortened V by 6 bases and J by 4 bases, and 12 bases separated the two germline ends. The CDR3 runs to 12 residues.

This clone has more than one count but fewer than ten. Being one base from a much bigger clone, this may be a read error. V is TRBV11-2 and J is TRBJ2-3; D is undetermined. The CDR3 is made up of 11 amino acids. Looked up from germline, CDR1 is SGHAT and CDR2 is FQNNGV. V was shortened by 8 bases and J by 4 bases, with 7 bases between the two germline ends. As DNA, the CDR3 is TGTGCCAGCTTGAGCGCAGATACGCAGTATTTT. It yields the protein CASLSADTQYF.

The chain is built from TRBV4-1 and TRBJ2-7, with TRBD1 identical over 7 bases. The CDR3 length is 15 residues. The trim removed 5 bases at V and 4 bases at J, leaving 11 bases unmatched. The germline gives CDR1 MGHRA, CDR2 YSYEKL. The CDR3 bases are TGCGCCAGCAGCACCCGACAGGGTAGCCCTTACGAGCAGTACTTC. As protein: CASSTRQGSPYEQYF.

The chain carries TRBV4-2 and TRBJ1-2, with a possible D match to TRBD1 (5 bases). V was clipped by 6 bases and J by 8 bases, with 16 bases between them. The germline V gene encodes CDR1 LGHNA and CDR2 YNFKEQ. The CDR3 sequence is 13 residues long. CDR3 DNA: TGTGCCAGCAGGTCGGGGGGGGTAATCGGCTACACCTTC. Translated, it gives CASRSGGVIGYTF.

Here the CDR3 reads CASSPGLAAVYEQYF. In DNA, the CDR3 is TGTGCCAGCAGCCCAGGACTAGCGGCAGTCTACGAGCAGTACTTC. This sequence joins TRBV7-2 and TRBJ2-7, with 10 bases lining up with TRBD2. The CDR3 is 15 amino acids. Germline V gene lookup returns CDR1 SGHTA and CDR2 FQGNSA. V dropped 5 bases and J dropped 3; count of bases not matched to a gene: 7.

This chain uses TRBV7-8 with TRBJ2-4, with TRBD1 matching 7 bases. The trim removed 1 base at V and 3 bases at J, leaving 3 bases unmatched. This CDR3 is 15 amino acids long. In germline, CDR1 is SGHVS, CDR2 FQNEAQ. The CDR3 protein is CASSLVGTDKNIQYF. The CDR3 DNA is TGTGCCAGCAGCTTAGTGGGGACAGACAAAAACATTCAGTACTTC.

This clone came up a few times. This CDR3 is also generated by other DNA sequences in the sample. The chain combines TRBV7-2 with TRBJ2-3; a possible D gene is TRBD2 (5 bases). The V end lost 0 bases, the J end lost 0 bases, and 7 bases lay between the germline ends. The V gene's germline CDR1 is SGHTA and CDR2 FQGNSA. The CDR3 has 15 amino acids. The chain's CDR3 is CASSLAPGSTDTQYF. Here the CDR3 DNA reads TGTGCCAGCAGCTTAGCGCCGGGAAGCACAGATACGCAGTATTTT. Drawing the rest from reference TRBV7-2 and TRBJ2-3, the complete variable domain is GAGVSQSPSNKVTEKGKDVELRCDPISGHTALYWYRQSLGQGLEFLIYFQGNSAPDKSGLPSDRFSAERTGGSVSTLTIQRTQQEDSAVYLCASSLAPGSTDTQYFGPGTRLTVL.

This rearrangement joins TRBV25-1 to TRBJ2-2; unclear D gene. This CDR3 spans 13 amino acids. Germline V CDR1 and CDR2: MGHDK, SYGVNS. The ends were cut back, 4 bases at V and 6 bases at J, with 9 bases in the middle. CDR3 region: CASSVSYAGELFF. As DNA, the CDR3 is TGTGCCAGCAGTGTTAGCTATGCCGGGGAGCTGTTTTTT. The full variable domain, in which reference TRBV25-1 and TRBJ2-2 provide the parts outside the CDR3, is EADIYQTPRYLVIGTGKKITLECSQTMGHDKMYWYQQDPGMELHLIHYSYGVNSTEKGDLSSESTVSRIRTEHFPLTLESARPSHTSQYLCASSVSYAGELFFGEGSRLTVL.

This clone has only a few counts. In nucleotides, the CDR3 is TGTGCCAGCAGCTTTAGGGGGACAAGCCTGGGAGCTGGAAACACCATATATTTT. It encodes CASSFRGTSLGAGNTIYF. The chain is built from TRBV5-6 and TRBJ1-3; maybe TRBD1 (6 bases). This CDR3 comprises 18 residues. In germline, CDR1 is SGHDT, CDR2 YYEEEE. Trimming left V 2 bases short and J 2 bases short, with 20 bases between.

CDR3 sequence (DNA): TGTGCCAGCAGCTCACAGGGGGCTTACGAGCAGTACTTC. This codes for CASSSQGAYEQYF. This chain connects TRBV11-2 to TRBJ2-7, with TRBD1 matching 9 bases. CDR1 is SGHAT and CDR2 is FQNNGV in the germline V gene. Trimming removed 4 bases from V and 4 bases from J; junction bases left unmatched: 2. The CDR3 sequence is 13 residues long.

The sample holds a few counts of this clone. The V and J genes are TRBV14 and TRBJ1-2, with D unclear. Between the trimmed V and J ends, which lost 2 bases and 4 bases, there was a span of 14 bases. CDR1 is SGHDN, CDR2 FVKESK, per germline. The CDR3 sequence is 15 residues long. The CDR3 nucleotides read TGTGCCAGCAGCCAACTAATAGGGAAGAGCTATGGCTACACCTTC. It yields the protein CASSQLIGKSYGYTF.

This clone turned up a few times. The chain employs TRBV5-4 and TRBJ2-2, with unresolved D. The CDR3 runs to 12 residues. The germline gives CDR1 SGHNT, CDR2 YYREEE (reference sequence). V lost 1 base to trimming and J lost 3 bases, with 1 base between them. The CDR3 spells CASSLYTGELFF. As DNA, the CDR3 is TGTGCCAGCAGCTTGTACACCGGGGAGCTGTTTTTT.

The J gene is TRBJ2-1, the V gene TRBV2; D is undetermined. V dropped 3 bases and J dropped 4 bases, with 7 bases sitting between them. The CDR3 consists of 13 residues. The germline CDR1 and CDR2 sequences are SNHLY and FYNNEI. The DNA of the CDR3 is TGTGCCAGCAGTGAGCTGTGGTACAATGAGCAGTTCTTC. Translated: CASSELWYNEQFF.

In its sample, this clone was seen a few times. This rearrangement joins TRBV19 to TRBJ2-6, with D unresolved. This CDR3 spans 15 amino acids. Germline loops: CDR1 LNHDA, CDR2 SQIVND (reference sequence). Trimming stripped 4 bases from V and 2 bases from J, with 9 bases between. For the CDR3, the DNA is TGTGCCAGTAGTACACACAGTCCTGGGGCCAACGTCCTGACTTTC. Translation gives CASSTHSPGANVLTF.